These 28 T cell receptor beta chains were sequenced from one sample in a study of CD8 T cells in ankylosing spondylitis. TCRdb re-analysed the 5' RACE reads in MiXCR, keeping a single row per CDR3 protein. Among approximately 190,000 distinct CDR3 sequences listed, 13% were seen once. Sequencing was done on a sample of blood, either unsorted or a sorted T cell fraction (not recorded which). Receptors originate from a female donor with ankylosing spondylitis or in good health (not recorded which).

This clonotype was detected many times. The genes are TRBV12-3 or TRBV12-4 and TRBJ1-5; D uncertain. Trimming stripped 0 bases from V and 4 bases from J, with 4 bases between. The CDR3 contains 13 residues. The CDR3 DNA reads TGTGCCAGCAGTTTAGCGGAAAATCAGCCCCAGCATTTT. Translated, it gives CASSLAENQPQHF.

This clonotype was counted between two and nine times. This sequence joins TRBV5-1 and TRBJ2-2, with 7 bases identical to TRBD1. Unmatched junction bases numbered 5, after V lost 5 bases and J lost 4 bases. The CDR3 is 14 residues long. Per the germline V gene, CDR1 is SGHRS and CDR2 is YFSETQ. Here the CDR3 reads CASSDGTATGELFF. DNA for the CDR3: TGCGCCAGCAGTGACGGGACAGCCACCGGGGAGCTGTTTTTT.

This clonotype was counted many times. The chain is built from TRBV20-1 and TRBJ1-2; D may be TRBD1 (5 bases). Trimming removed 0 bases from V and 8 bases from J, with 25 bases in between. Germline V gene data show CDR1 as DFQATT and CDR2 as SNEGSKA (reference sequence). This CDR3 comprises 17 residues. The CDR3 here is CSAREFKGSGTSKGYTF. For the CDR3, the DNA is TGCAGTGCTAGAGAGTTTAAGGGGTCGGGAACATCGAAGGGCTACACCTTC.

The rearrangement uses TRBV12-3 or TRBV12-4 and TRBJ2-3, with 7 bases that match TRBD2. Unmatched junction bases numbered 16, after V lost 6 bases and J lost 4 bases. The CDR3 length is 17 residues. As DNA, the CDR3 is TGTGCCAGCAGATCCTCGATGGGGGGGAGGCCGGCAGATACGCAGTATTTT. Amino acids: CASRSSMGGRPADTQYF.

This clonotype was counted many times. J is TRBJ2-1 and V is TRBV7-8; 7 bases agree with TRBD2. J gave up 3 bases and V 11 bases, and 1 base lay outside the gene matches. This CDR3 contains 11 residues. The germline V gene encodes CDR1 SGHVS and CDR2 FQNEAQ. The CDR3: CAGGSYNEQFF. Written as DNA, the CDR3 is TGTGCCGGCGGGAGCTACAATGAGCAGTTCTTC.

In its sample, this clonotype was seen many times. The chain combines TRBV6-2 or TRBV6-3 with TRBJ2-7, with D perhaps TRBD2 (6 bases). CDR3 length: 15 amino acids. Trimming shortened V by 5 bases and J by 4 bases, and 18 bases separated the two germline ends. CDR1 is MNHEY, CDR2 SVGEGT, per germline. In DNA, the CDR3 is TGTGCCAGCAGTCCCCCGGGAGACGCAATTTACGAGCAGTACTTC. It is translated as CASSPPGDAIYEQYF.

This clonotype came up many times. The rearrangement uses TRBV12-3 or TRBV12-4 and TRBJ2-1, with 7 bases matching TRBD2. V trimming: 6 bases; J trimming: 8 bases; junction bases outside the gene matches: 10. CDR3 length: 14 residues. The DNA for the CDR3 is TGTGCCAGCAGAACCAGGACTAGAAGCGATGAGCAGTTCTTC. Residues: CASRTRTRSDEQFF.

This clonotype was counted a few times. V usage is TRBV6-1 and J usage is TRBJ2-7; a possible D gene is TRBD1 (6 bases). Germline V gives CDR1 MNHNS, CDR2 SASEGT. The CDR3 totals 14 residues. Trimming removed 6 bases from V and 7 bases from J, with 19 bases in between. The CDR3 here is CASRKGGRDVEQYF. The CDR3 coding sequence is TGTGCCAGCAGAAAAGGGGGACGGGATGTGGAGCAGTACTTC.

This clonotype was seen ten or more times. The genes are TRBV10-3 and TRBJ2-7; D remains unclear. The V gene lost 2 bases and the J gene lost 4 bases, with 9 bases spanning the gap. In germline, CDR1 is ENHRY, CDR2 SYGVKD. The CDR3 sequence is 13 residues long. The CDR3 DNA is TGTGCCATCAGTGAGGGGGTAGATTACGAGCAGTACTTC. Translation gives CAISEGVDYEQYF.

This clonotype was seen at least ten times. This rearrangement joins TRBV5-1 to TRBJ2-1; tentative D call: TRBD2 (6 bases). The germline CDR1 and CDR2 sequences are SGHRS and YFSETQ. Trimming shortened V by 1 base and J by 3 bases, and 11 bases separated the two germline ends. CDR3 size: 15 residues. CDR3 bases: TGCGCCAGCAGCTTGACGGGAGACGGCTACAATGAGCAGTTCTTC. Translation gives CASSLTGDGYNEQFF.

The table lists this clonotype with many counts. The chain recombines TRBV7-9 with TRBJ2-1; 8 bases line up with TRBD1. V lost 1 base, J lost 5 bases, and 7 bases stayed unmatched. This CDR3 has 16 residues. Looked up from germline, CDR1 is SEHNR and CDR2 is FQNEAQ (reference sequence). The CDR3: CASSLVGTGADNEQFF. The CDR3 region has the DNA TGTGCCAGCAGCTTAGTAGGGACAGGAGCTGACAATGAGCAGTTCTTC.

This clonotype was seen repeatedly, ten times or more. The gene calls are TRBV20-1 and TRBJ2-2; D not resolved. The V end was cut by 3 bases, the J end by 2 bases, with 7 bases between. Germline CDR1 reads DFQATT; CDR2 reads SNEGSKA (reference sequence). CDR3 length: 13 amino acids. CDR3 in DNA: TGCAGTGCTAGTTTGGACAACACCGGGGAGCTGTTTTTT. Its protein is CSASLDNTGELFF.

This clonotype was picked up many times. CDR3 residues: CAISKREGANEQFF. Written as DNA, the CDR3 is TGTGCCATCAGTAAGCGGGAGGGCGCAAATGAGCAGTTCTTC. The V and J genes are TRBV10-3 and TRBJ2-1; 10 nucleotides line up with TRBD2. CDR3 size: 14 residues. CDR1 ENHRY and CDR2 SYGVKD come from the germline V gene. V was pared by 5 bases and J by 7 bases, with 5 bases of the junction left unmatched.

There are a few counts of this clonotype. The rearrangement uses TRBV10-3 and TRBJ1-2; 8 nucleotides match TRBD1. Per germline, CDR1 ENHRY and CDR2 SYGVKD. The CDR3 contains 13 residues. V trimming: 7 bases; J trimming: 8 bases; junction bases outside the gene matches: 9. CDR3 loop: CAITAQGASGYTF. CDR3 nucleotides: TGTGCCATCACTGCCCAGGGGGCGTCAGGCTACACCTTC.

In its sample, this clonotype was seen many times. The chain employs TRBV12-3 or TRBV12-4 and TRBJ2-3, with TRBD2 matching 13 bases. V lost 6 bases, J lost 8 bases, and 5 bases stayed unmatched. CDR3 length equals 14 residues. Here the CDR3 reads CASRLAGGPGTQYF. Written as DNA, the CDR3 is TGTGCCAGCAGACTAGCGGGAGGGCCCGGTACGCAGTATTTT.

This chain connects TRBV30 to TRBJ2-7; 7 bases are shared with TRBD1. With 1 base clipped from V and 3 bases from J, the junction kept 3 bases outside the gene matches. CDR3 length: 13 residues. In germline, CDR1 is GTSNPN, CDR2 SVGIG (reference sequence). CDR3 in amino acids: CAWSGTGSYEQYF. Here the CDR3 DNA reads TGTGCCTGGAGTGGGACAGGCAGCTACGAGCAGTACTTC.

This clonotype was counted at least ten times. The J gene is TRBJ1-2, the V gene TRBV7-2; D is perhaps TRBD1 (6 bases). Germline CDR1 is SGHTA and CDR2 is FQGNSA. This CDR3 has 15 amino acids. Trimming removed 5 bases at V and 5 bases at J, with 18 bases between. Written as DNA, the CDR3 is TGTGCCAGCAGCCTAGGTCAGAACAGGGCTTATGGCTACACCTTC. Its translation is CASSLGQNRAYGYTF.

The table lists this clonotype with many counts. CDR3 sequence (DNA): TGTGCCAGCAATGACCCTGCGGGAGAGGACTACAATGAGCAGTTCTTC. This sequence encodes CASNDPAGEDYNEQFF. This chain connects TRBV6-1 to TRBJ2-1; 7 positions agree with TRBD2. CDR3 size: 16 residues. The germline V gene has CDR1 MNHNS and CDR2 SASEGT. J gave up 3 bases and V 7 bases, and 12 bases lay outside the gene matches.

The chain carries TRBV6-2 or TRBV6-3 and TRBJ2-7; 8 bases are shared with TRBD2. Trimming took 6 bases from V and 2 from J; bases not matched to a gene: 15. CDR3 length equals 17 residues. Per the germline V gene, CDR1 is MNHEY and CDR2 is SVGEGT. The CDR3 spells CASSVHVLAGPAYEQYF. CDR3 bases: TGTGCCAGCAGCGTCCACGTTCTAGCGGGCCCTGCCTACGAGCAGTACTTC.

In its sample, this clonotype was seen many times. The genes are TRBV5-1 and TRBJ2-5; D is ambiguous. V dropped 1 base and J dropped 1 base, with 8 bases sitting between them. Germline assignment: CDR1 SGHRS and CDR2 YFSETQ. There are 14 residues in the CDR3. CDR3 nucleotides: TGCGCCAGCAGCTTGTCAGACTCCCAAGAGACCCAGTACTTC. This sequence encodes CASSLSDSQETQYF.

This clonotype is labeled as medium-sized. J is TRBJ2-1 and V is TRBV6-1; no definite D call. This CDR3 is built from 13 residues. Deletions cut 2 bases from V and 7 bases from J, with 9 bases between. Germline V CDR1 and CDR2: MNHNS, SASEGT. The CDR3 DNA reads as TGTGCCAGCAGTGAAACGGTAGGGAATGAGCAGTTCTTC. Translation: CASSETVGNEQFF.

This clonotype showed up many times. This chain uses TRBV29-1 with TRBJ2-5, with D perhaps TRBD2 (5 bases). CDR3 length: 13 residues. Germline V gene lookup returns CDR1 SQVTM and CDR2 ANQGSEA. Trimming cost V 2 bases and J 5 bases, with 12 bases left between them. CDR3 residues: CSVETREGETQYF. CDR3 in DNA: TGCAGCGTTGAAACACGGGAAGGGGAGACCCAGTACTTC.

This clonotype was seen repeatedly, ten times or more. The CDR3 DNA is TGCAGCGTGACGCAATTAGCGGGCCTTGAGCAGTTCTTC. This sequence encodes CSVTQLAGLEQFF. The chain has TRBV29-1 and TRBJ2-1, with 7 bases that match TRBD2. Per germline, CDR1 SQVTM and CDR2 ANQGSEA. The CDR3 covers 13 residues. V shed 6 bases and J 9 bases; nucleotides not matched to a gene: 11.

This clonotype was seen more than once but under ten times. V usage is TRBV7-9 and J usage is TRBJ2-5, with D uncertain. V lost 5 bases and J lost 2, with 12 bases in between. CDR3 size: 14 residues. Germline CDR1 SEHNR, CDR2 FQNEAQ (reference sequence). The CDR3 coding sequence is TGTGCCAGCAGCGTCAGCAGACAACAAGAGACCCAGTACTTC. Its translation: CASSVSRQQETQYF.

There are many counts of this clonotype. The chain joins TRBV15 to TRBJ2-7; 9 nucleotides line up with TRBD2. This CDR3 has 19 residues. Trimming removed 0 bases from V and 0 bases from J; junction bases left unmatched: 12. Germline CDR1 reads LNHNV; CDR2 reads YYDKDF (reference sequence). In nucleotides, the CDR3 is TGTGCCACCAGCAGAGATCGAGCAGCGGGAGGTCGAAGCTCCTACGAGCAGTACTTC. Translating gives CATSRDRAAGGRSSYEQYF.

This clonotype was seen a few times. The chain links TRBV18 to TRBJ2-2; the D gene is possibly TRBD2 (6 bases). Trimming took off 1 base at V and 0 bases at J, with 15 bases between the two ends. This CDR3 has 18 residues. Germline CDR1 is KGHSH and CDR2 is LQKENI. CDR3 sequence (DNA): TGTGCCAGCTCACCACTTCCGTCTAGCGACACGAACACCGGGGAGCTGTTTTTT. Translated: CASSPLPSSDTNTGELFF.

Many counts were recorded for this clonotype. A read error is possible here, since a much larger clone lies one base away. The CDR3 coding sequence is TGCGCCAGCCCCCCCAAAGCGGGAGGCACAGATACGCAGTATTTT. It translates to CASPPKAGGTDTQYF. The V and J genes are TRBV4-3 and TRBJ2-3, with 8 bases fitting TRBD2. This CDR3 has 15 residues. Germline assignment: CDR1 LGHNA and CDR2 YSLEER. The junction had 8 bases not matched to a gene; V was cut back by 8 bases and J by 1 base.

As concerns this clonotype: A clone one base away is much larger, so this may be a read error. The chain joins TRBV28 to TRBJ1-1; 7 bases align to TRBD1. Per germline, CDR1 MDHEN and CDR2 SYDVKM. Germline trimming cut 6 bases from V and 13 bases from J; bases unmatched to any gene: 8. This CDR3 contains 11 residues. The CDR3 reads CASRHRGEVFF. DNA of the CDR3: TGTGCCAGCAGGCACAGGGGTGAGGTTTTCTTT.